The 26 T cell receptor beta chains reported below all come from one sample, sequenced in a study of blood T cell repertoires in COVID-19 (dated by TCRdb to the early 2020s). The library relied on the immunoSEQ multiplex PCR assay. Here the immuneACCESS table is served through TCRdb, limited to in-frame sequences with V and J called. Missing clones are a known gap in these copies; in checked studies unresolved V genes cover under half, and the rest lacks a known reason. This sample gives approximately 200,000 clones in total; 70% to 90% of them show up just once. The ten largest clones capture approximately 10% of the sample. Sample: peripheral blood. The receptors come from a human donor with active or convalescent COVID-19. The donor label of this sample is uncertain.

This rearrangement joins TRBV9 to TRBJ2-1; 10 bases agree with TRBD2. Germline V gene lookup returns CDR1 SGDLS and CDR2 YYNGEE. V was pared by 0 bases and J by 8 bases, with 5 bases of the junction left unmatched. This CDR3 has 15 amino acids. DNA of the CDR3: TGTGCCAGCAGCGTAGACAGCGGGGGGGCGGATGAGCAGTTCTTC. This translates into CASSVDSGGADEQFF.

The chain uses TRBV10-3 and TRBJ1-3, with TRBD1 matching over 9 bases. Germline assignment: CDR1 ENHRY and CDR2 SYGVKD. This CDR3 is 16 amino acids long. The V gene end was trimmed by 0 bases and the J gene end by 4 bases; junction bases not matched to a gene: 4. The CDR3 DNA is TGTGCCATCAGTGAGTCGGGACAGGGTAACGGAAACACCATATATTTT. It is translated as CAISESGQGNGNTIYF.

The chain recombines TRBV6-1 with TRBJ1-2; 7 nucleotides align to TRBD1. This CDR3 is built from 14 residues. The J segment lost 4 bases and the V segment lost 8 bases, leaving 10 bases of the junction unmatched. Germline CDR1 is MNHNS and CDR2 is SASEGT. CDR3 sequence reads: CASLPRQGFYGYTF. CDR3 coding DNA: TGTGCCAGCCTACCCCGACAGGGATTCTATGGCTACACCTTC.

The chain carries TRBV6-4 and TRBJ1-3; 7 bases are shared with TRBD1. Unmatched junction bases numbered 18, after V lost 10 bases and J lost 0 bases. CDR1 and CDR2 from the germline V gene are MRHNA and SNTAGT. The CDR3 sequence is 18 residues long. The CDR3 nucleotides read TGTGCCACCCCCTCCGGGGACAGCAGCGTTCCCTCTGGAAACACCATATATTTT. Protein sequence: CATPSGDSSVPSGNTIYF.

The rearrangement uses TRBV11-2 and TRBJ2-4; D not certain. In germline, CDR1 is SGHAT, CDR2 FQNNGV. The CDR3 covers 15 residues. V lost 5 bases and J 2 bases, leaving 13 bases between the germline ends. The CDR3 sequence is CASSPTVGPKNIQYF. CDR3 bases: TGTGCCAGCAGCCCTACGGTTGGGCCCAAAAACATTCAGTACTTC.

This clone was detected once. The chain links TRBV6-6 to TRBJ1-4; 7 nucleotides agree with TRBD1. V was pared by 8 bases and J by 5 bases, with 11 bases of the junction left unmatched. CDR3 length: 15 residues. Germline V gene lookup returns CDR1 MNHNY and CDR2 SVGAGI (reference sequence). The CDR3 loop reads CASGSSGTENEKLFF. The DNA of the CDR3 is TGTGCCAGCGGGTCCTCCGGGACAGAAAATGAAAAACTGTTTTTT.

The J gene is TRBJ2-7, the V gene TRBV9; TRBD1 agrees at 7 bases. The CDR3 is made up of 14 amino acids. Germline CDR1 SGDLS, CDR2 YYNGEE. V gave up 4 bases and J gave up 1 base; unmatched junction bases: 5. CDR3 region: CASSPRDSSYEQYF. CDR3 in DNA: TGTGCCAGCAGCCCCCGGGACAGTTCCTACGAGCAGTACTTC.

A note on this clone: This may come from a read error, since a much larger clone is one base off. The chain has TRBV11-1 and TRBJ2-7, with TRBD1 as a possible D gene (5 bases). Germline V gene lookup returns CDR1 SGHAT and CDR2 FQDESV (reference sequence). The V end lost 1 base, the J end lost 1 base, and 5 bases lay between the germline ends. The CDR3 spans 13 residues. The CDR3, as DNA: TGTGCCAGCAGCTTAGACAGGTCCTACGAGCAGTACTTC. It translates to CASSLDRSYEQYF.

The V gene is TRBV11-2, the J gene TRBJ2-7, with D unclear. The germline V and J ends were trimmed by 0 bases and 4 bases, with 13 bases remaining between them. Germline V lookup: CDR1 SGHAT, CDR2 FQNNGV. CDR3 length: 15 residues. For the CDR3, the DNA is TGTGCCAGCAGCTTAGATGTCTCAGGTACTTACGAGCAGTACTTC. It codes for CASSLDVSGTYEQYF. Drawing the rest from reference TRBV11-2 and TRBJ2-7, the complete variable domain is EAGVAQSPRYKIIEKRQSVAFWCNPISGHATLYWYQQILGQGPKLLIQFQNNGVVDDSQLPKDRFSAERLKGVDSTLKIQPAKLEDSAVYLCASSLDVSGTYEQYFGPGTRLTVT.

This clone was counted between two and nine times. This chain joins TRBV4-1 and TRBJ1-4; perhaps TRBD1 as D (5 bases). CDR1 and CDR2 from the germline V gene are MGHRA and YSYEKL. Trimming shortened V by 1 base and J by 2 bases, and 14 bases separated the two germline ends. This CDR3 contains 17 residues. The CDR3: CASSQATRRGTNEKLFF. As DNA, the CDR3 is TGCGCCAGCAGCCAAGCCACCCGTAGGGGTACTAATGAAAAACTGTTTTTT.

V and J are TRBV30 and TRBJ2-2, with D possibly TRBD1 on 6 matching bases. From germline, CDR1 is GTSNPN and CDR2 SVGIG (reference sequence). V lost 4 bases to trimming and J lost 5 bases, with 17 bases between them. The CDR3 contains 15 residues. The CDR3 bases are TGTGCCTGGAAGAGATCCGGGACACGGACCGGGGAGCTGTTTTTT. As protein: CAWKRSGTRTGELFF. The full variable domain, in which reference TRBV30 and TRBJ2-2 provide the parts outside the CDR3, is SQTIHQWPATLVQPVGSPLSLECTVEGTSNPNLYWYRQAAGRGLQLLFYSVGIGQISSEVPQNLSASRPQDRQFILSSKKLLLSDSGFYLCAWKRSGTRTGELFFGEGSRLTVL.

The chain links TRBV5-1 to TRBJ1-3; 7 bases are a match to TRBD1. This CDR3 is built from 18 residues. Per germline, CDR1 SGHRS and CDR2 YFSETQ. V was pared by 2 bases and J by 2 bases, with 13 bases of the junction left unmatched. Here the CDR3 DNA reads TGCGCCAGCAGCTTCGGGACAGACTTCTTAACGACTGGAAACACCATATATTTT. Translating gives CASSFGTDFLTTGNTIYF.

This clone was counted only a few times. Within the sample, other DNA sequences also encode this same CDR3. V and J are TRBV2 and TRBJ1-4, with 7 positions matching TRBD1. CDR3 length equals 14 residues. Per the germline V gene, CDR1 is SNHLY and CDR2 is FYNNEI. After removal of 4 bases from V and 3 bases from J, the junction contained 2 bases not matched to a gene. In DNA form, the CDR3 reads TGTGCCAGCAGTGTAGGGGGCTCTAATGAAAAACTGTTTTTT. Protein: CASSVGGSNEKLFF.

This clone occurred once. The chain uses TRBV7-2 and TRBJ2-4; D gene ambiguous. Germline V gene data show CDR1 as SGHTA and CDR2 as FQGNSA. The CDR3 runs to 14 residues. The germline V and J ends were trimmed by 4 bases and 4 bases, with 11 bases remaining between them. Here the CDR3 reads CASSSAGAKNIQYF. The CDR3 nucleotides are TGTGCCAGCAGCTCTGCCGGAGCTAAAAACATTCAGTACTTC. Using reference TRBV7-2 and TRBJ2-4 for the parts outside the CDR3, the full variable domain is GAGVSQSPSNKVTEKGKDVELRCDPISGHTALYWYRQSLGQGLEFLIYFQGNSAPDKSGLPSDRFSAERTGGSVSTLTIQRTQQEDSAVYLCASSSAGAKNIQYFGAGTRLSVL.

This chain links TRBV5-4 with TRBJ2-2; 12 bases fit TRBD2. The V segment lost 4 bases and the J segment 0 bases; nucleotides outside the gene matches: 7. The CDR3 loop spans 18 amino acids. Germline values: CDR1 SGHNT, CDR2 YYREEE (reference sequence). CDR3 amino acids: CASSRSSGGAPNTGELFF. The CDR3 DNA reads as TGTGCCAGCAGCCGTTCTAGCGGGGGGGCTCCGAACACCGGGGAGCTGTTTTTT.

V is TRBV7-2 and J is TRBJ2-1; D might be TRBD2 (5 bases). The ends were cut back, 3 bases at V and 5 bases at J, with 17 bases in the middle. CDR3 length: 16 amino acids. Germline V gives CDR1 SGHTA, CDR2 FQGNSA. The CDR3 loop reads CASSLVLTGINNEQFF. CDR3 DNA: TGTGCCAGCAGCTTGGTTTTAACCGGGATAAACAATGAGCAGTTCTTC.

The V and J genes are TRBV7-9 and TRBJ1-4; D is undetermined. Trimming pared 5 bases from V and 8 bases from J, leaving 18 bases between. Germline values: CDR1 SEHNR, CDR2 FQNEAQ (reference sequence). This CDR3 has 15 amino acids. This chain's CDR3 is CASSPPGGMGEKLFF. The CDR3, as DNA: TGTGCCAGCAGCCCCCCCGGAGGGATGGGCGAAAAACTGTTTTTT. Filled out from reference TRBV7-9 and TRBJ1-4, the complete variable domain reads DTGVSQNPRHKITKRGQNVTFRCDPISEHNRLYWYRQTLGQGPEFLTYFQNEAQLEKSRLLSDRFSAERPKGSFSTLEIQRTEQGDSAMYLCASSPPGGMGEKLFFGSGTQLSVL.

CDR3 DNA sequence: TGTGCCAGCTTTCTAACGGGACAGGGGGTGTTGCGCTACACCTTC. It encodes CASFLTGQGVLRYTF. This sequence joins TRBV5-4 and TRBJ1-2, with 11 bases fitting TRBD1. Germline V gives CDR1 SGHNT, CDR2 YYREEE (reference sequence). V was pared by 7 bases and J by 9 bases, with 14 bases of the junction left unmatched. The CDR3 covers 15 residues. Supplemented by reference TRBV5-4 and TRBJ1-2, the full variable domain reads ETGVTQSPTHLIKTRGQQVTLRCSSQSGHNTVSWYQQALGQGPQFIFQYYREEENGRGNFPPRFSGLQFPNYSSELNVNALELDDSALYLCASFLTGQGVLRYTFGSGTRLTVV.

The gene calls are TRBV6-5 and TRBJ2-5; 10 bases agree with TRBD2. V shed 5 bases and J 5 bases; nucleotides not matched to a gene: 8. The length of the CDR3 is 15 residues. Germline-derived CDR1 and CDR2 are MNHEY and SVGAGI. The CDR3, as DNA: TGTGCCAGCAGTCCTATAGCGGGGGGTACGGAGACCCAGTACTTC. Protein product: CASSPIAGGTETQYF.

The chain combines TRBV7-9 with TRBJ2-1; possibly TRBD2 for D (5 bases). The V end was cut by 0 bases, the J end by 6 bases, with 9 bases between. Germline V gene sequence: CDR1 SEHNR, CDR2 FQNEAQ (reference sequence). The length of the CDR3 is 14 residues. Written as DNA, the CDR3 is TGTGCCAGCAGCTTAGCACTAGAGGTCAATGAGCAGTTCTTC. This translates into CASSLALEVNEQFF.

This clone appeared once. This rearrangement joins TRBV6-5 to TRBJ1-4; D may be TRBD1 (6 bases). Germline V gene data show CDR1 as MNHEY and CDR2 as SVGAGI. Trimming cost V 6 bases and J 3 bases, with 11 bases left between them. The CDR3 covers 14 residues. The CDR3 nucleotides read TGTGCCAGCAGACAGGGATTAGCTAATGAAAAACTGTTTTTT. Translating it yields CASRQGLANEKLFF.

The CDR3 DNA reads TGTGCCAGCAGCTCCTGGAGCTCTGGAAACACCATATATTTT. This gives the protein CASSSWSSGNTIYF. This sequence joins TRBV3-1 (or the pseudogene TRBV3-2) and TRBJ1-3, with D hard to call. Germline CDR1 and CDR2: LGHDT and YNNKEL (reference sequence). The CDR3 loop spans 14 amino acids. V lost 5 bases to trimming and J lost 0 bases, with 8 bases between them.

V usage is TRBV5-1 and J usage is TRBJ2-3; a weak D match, TRBD1 (6 bases). Trimming removed 2 bases at V and 1 base at J, with 11 bases between. Germline V gives CDR1 SGHRS, CDR2 YFSETQ. The CDR3 has 15 residues. CDR3 coding DNA: TGCGCCAGCAGCTTACAGGGTCTTGGCACAGATACGCAGTATTTT. Protein product: CASSLQGLGTDTQYF.

The chain has TRBV27 and TRBJ1-6; D is unclear. Per the germline V gene, CDR1 is MNHEY and CDR2 is SMNVEV (reference sequence). Between the trimmed V and J ends, which lost 2 bases and 12 bases, there was a span of 5 bases. The CDR3 is 11 amino acids. CDR3 region: CASSLSGPLHF. The CDR3 DNA sequence: TGTGCCAGCAGTTTAAGCGGACCCCTCCACTTT.

This rearrangement joins TRBV27 to TRBJ1-4; possibly TRBD1 for D (5 bases). The CDR3 is 14 amino acids. Germline V gene sequence: CDR1 MNHEY, CDR2 SMNVEV (reference sequence). CDR3 bases: TGTGCAGCTAACGGAGGGGCTCTTAATGAAAAACTGTTTTTT. Amino acids: CAANGGALNEKLFF.

The chain has TRBV4-1 and TRBJ1-2; no firm D call. V was shortened by 0 bases and J by 0 bases, with 5 bases between the two germline ends. Germline V CDR1 and CDR2: MGHRA, YSYEKL. This CDR3 is 14 amino acids long. For the CDR3, the DNA is TGCGCCAGCAGCCAAGATGTCACTAACTATGGCTACACCTTC. It translates to CASSQDVTNYGYTF.